A single T cell receptor (beta chain) is shown here with its context. Some clones are missing from TCRdb's copy, which holds only in-frame ones; the method was immunoSEQ multiplex PCR. The profile shows about 170,000 clones, approximately 86% of them singletons. The data were taken from a study of blood T cell repertoires in COVID-19. Germline CDR1 is LGHDT and CDR2 is YNNKEL (reference sequence). Trimming cost V 1 base and J 6 bases, with 3 bases left between them. This CDR3 spans 12 amino acids. The sequenced sample consisted of peripheral blood. The rearrangement joins TRBV3-1 (or the pseudogene TRBV3-2) to TRBJ2-2; D not certain. The TCR comes from a woman aged 80 or over with COVID-19, enrolled during active disease. Here the CDR3 DNA reads TGTGCCAGCAGCCAAGTAGCCGGGGAGCTGTTTTTT. Translated, it gives CASSQVAGELFF.